The sample holds many counts of the clone carrying this T cell receptor (beta chain). What it binds is unknown. All patients were untreated before thyroid surgery. V gave up 5 bases and J gave up 0 bases, with 11 bases separating them. From germline, CDR1 is LNHDA and CDR2 SQIVND (reference sequence). The CDR3 length is 16 residues. The sample originates from a study of metastatic and nonmetastatic thyroid tumors. The overall study: Repertoires of blood and of tissue (tumor or nodule) from malignant and benign thyroid patients were compared.

Study-level results: Malignant thyroid tumors reportedly exceeded benign nodules significantly in TCR beta diversity, with the difference appearing in blood and tumor.

In the original workflow: A classifier of distant metastasis in papillary thyroid cancer was built from CDR3 differences (across clinicopathological groups). TCRdb re-called clones via MiXCR from the PCR reads. These V and J calls derive from TCRdb rather than the authors' analysis. The table has approximately 20,000 clones, roughly an eighth seen once; the top ten hold approximately 25%. Sequenced material: blood. This TCR derives from a female donor with papillary thyroid cancer or a benign thyroid nodule (not recorded which). Some clones in this sample may be carry-over from other donors' samples. The chain combines TRBV19 with TRBJ1-6; D uncertain. The CDR3 DNA reads TGTGCCAGTAGTCCGGACCGTAGCTCCTATAATTCACCCCTCCACTTT. This gives the protein CASSPDRSSYNSPLHF.